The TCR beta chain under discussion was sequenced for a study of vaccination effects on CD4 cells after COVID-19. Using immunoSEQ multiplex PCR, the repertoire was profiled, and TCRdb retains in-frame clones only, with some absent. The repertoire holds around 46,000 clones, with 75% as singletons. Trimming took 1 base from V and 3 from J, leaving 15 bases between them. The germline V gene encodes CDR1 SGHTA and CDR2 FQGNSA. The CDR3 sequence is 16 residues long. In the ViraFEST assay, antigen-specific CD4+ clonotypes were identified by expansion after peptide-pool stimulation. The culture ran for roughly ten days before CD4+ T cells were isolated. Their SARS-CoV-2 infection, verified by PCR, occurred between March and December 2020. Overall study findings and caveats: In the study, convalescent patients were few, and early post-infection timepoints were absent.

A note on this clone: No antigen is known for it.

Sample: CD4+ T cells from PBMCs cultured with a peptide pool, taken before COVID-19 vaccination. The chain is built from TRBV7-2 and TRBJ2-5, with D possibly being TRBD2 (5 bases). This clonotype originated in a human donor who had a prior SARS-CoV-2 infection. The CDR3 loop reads CASSLVGSTGEETQYF. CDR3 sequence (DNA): TGTGCCAGCAGCTTAGTGGGCAGTACCGGGGAAGAGACCCAGTACTTC.